This is a list of T cell receptor beta chains from one sample in a study of T cell changes during pregnancy in multiple sclerosis. Sequencing used immunoSEQ multiplex PCR; TCRdb keeps in-frame clones, though not all of them. The data hold 40,000 to 60,000 clones, with 85% to 90% observed a single time. The specimen was peripheral blood, collected in the first trimester of pregnancy. These receptor sequences come from a female donor in good health, enrolled as a control in a pregnancy study. Each CDR3 is given with its conserved first and last residue. The D gene is left open where the match is weak. Clone size is given for some rows only: seen once, a few or many times, or a class if the clone is expanded.

TGTGCCAGCAGCGTATCCGGGACTAGCGGTGGGGATACGCAGTATTTT CASSVSGTSGGDTQYF TRBV9 - TRBJ2-3 TRBD2
TGCGCCAGCAGTGAACAGGGCAGCGGGGAGCTGTTTTTT CASSEQGSGELFF TRBV10-2 - TRBJ2-2 -
TGTGCCAGCAGTTTATTGGGTTCGGCAGGTGGAAACACCATATATTTT CASSLLGSAGGNTIYF TRBV28 - TRBJ1-3 -
TGTGCCATCAGTGATTCAGGGACTGGGGCCAACGTCCTGACTTTC CAISDSGTGANVLTF TRBV10-3 - TRBJ2-6 -
TGTGCCAGCAGTGAAGCGCCGGAGGCCGGGGAGCTGTTTTTT CASSEAPEAGELFF TRBV2 - TRBJ2-2 -
TGTGCCAGCAGCCCCCGAGGGATATCTCATGCAACTAATGAAAAACTGTTTTTT CASSPRGISHATNEKLFF TRBV7-6 - TRBJ1-4 -
TGTGCCAGCAGGAGCCAAGAGACCCAGTACTTC CASRSQETQYF TRBV27 - TRBJ2-5 -
TGCGCCAGCAGATTCGGACAGGAAGGTACCGGGGAGCTGTTTTTT CASRFGQEGTGELFF TRBV4-1 - TRBJ2-2 TRBD1
TGTGCCAGCAGTCCCGCGACAGGGGGTAGTTCACCCCTCCACTTT CASSPATGGSSPLHF TRBV6-5 - TRBJ1-6 TRBD1
TGCGCCAGCAGTGAGCCTGACAGGGGGCAGGATACGCAGTATTTT CASSEPDRGQDTQYF TRBV10-2 - TRBJ2-3 TRBD1
TGTGCCAGCAGCTCTCTCACCGGGGATGCGAACTATGGCTACACCTTC CASSSLTGDANYGYTF TRBV5-4 - TRBJ1-2 -
TGTGCCAGCAGCGGGTCCGGGGGGTGGAACACTGAAGCTTTCTTT CASSGSGGWNTEAFF TRBV5-6 - TRBJ1-1 -
TGTGCCAGCAGCCGGGGACTAGGTGGGCCAGAGACCCAGTACTTC CASSRGLGGPETQYF TRBV4-2 - TRBJ2-5 TRBD2
TGTGCCAGCAGCCAGGAGTATGAGCAGTTCTTC CASSQEYEQFF TRBV4-2 - TRBJ2-1 -
TGTGCCAGCTCACCAGGGACAGGGGGCCGGTATGAGCAGTTCTTC CASSPGTGGRYEQFF TRBV18 - TRBJ2-1 TRBD1
TGTGCCAGCAGCTTGTGGCTAGCGGGACCCAGCACAGATACGCAGTATTTT CASSLWLAGPSTDTQYF TRBV5-4 - TRBJ2-3 TRBD2
TGTGCCAGCAGCCCGGGACAGGGGGCCTATGGCTACACCTTC CASSPGQGAYGYTF TRBV5-4 - TRBJ1-2 TRBD1
TGTGCCAGCTCATATCTGCTATCCTACGAGCAGTACTTC CASSYLLSYEQYF TRBV18 once TRBJ2-7 -
TGTGCCAGCAGCTTAGGGGACAACCCGAGGAGCACCGGGGAGCTGTTTTTT CASSLGDNPRSTGELFF TRBV11-2 - TRBJ2-2 -
TGCACCCGAACCGCGGGAGGCGGAGGATACTACGAGCAGTACTTC CTRTAGGGGYYEQYF TRBV1 - TRBJ2-7 -
TGTGCCAGCAGCTCAAAGACTACCCCAGGCTTGGCTTTGAGGGAGCAGTACTTC CASSSKTTPGLALREQYF TRBV7-9 - TRBJ2-7 -
TGTGCCAGTAGTATGATGCCGGGACTAGAGGGGGTCAATGAGCAGTTCTTC CASSMMPGLEGVNEQFF TRBV19 - TRBJ2-1 TRBD2
TGTGCCAGCAGCTTAGTTCAGGGGGCGGGGTCACCCCTCCACTTT CASSLVQGAGSPLHF TRBV7-6 - TRBJ1-6 TRBD1
TGTGCCAGCAGTGTCGGGGCGGGGGCAGGCTACGAGCAGTACTTC CASSVGAGAGYEQYF TRBV2 - TRBJ2-7 -
TGTGCCAGCAGCTTAAGCGGCTCTAGCACAGATACGCAGTATTTT CASSLSGSSTDTQYF TRBV7-3 - TRBJ2-3 -
TGTGCCAGCAGCCCCAGGGGGGATGAAGGTGAGCAGTACTTC CASSPRGDEGEQYF TRBV7-3 - TRBJ2-7 -
TGTGCCAGCAGTGAGTACCGGGGTAGCAACTATGGCTACACCTTC CASSEYRGSNYGYTF TRBV6-1 - TRBJ1-2 -
TGTGCCAGCAGCCCAGACATCTATGGCTACACCTTC CASSPDIYGYTF TRBV7-9 few TRBJ1-2 -
TGTGCCAGCAGTTACCACAATAACTATGGCTACACCTTC CASSYHNNYGYTF TRBV6-5 - TRBJ1-2 -
TGTGCCAGCAGTTCCTCGACAGGGGGGAACTATGGCTACACCTTC CASSSSTGGNYGYTF TRBV28 - TRBJ1-2 TRBD1
TGTGCCAGCTCGCCCCGGGACAGTCAAGAGACCCAGTACTTC CASSPRDSQETQYF TRBV18 - TRBJ2-5 TRBD1
TGTGCCAGCAGCCCAGAGGGGGCGCGTACTGAAGCTTTCTTT CASSPEGARTEAFF TRBV7-9 - TRBJ1-1 TRBD1
TGCGCCAGCAGCGAAGGGACAGCCGCCTACGAGCAGTACTTC CASSEGTAAYEQYF TRBV5-1 - TRBJ2-7 TRBD1
TGCAGCGTTCAGGGGGGTCCCTACGAGCAGTACTTC CSVQGGPYEQYF TRBV29-1 - TRBJ2-7 -
TGTGCCAGCTCAAAGGACAGGGGCTTCCAAGAGACCCAGTACTTC CASSKDRGFQETQYF TRBV18 - TRBJ2-5 TRBD1
TGCGCCAGCAGCCTATCGGAGTTGGGTGAGCAGTACTTC CASSLSELGEQYF TRBV5-1 - TRBJ2-7 -
TGCGCCAGCAGCCAGGGAACAGGGGGCACTGAAGCTTTCTTT CASSQGTGGTEAFF TRBV5-1 - TRBJ1-1 TRBD1
TGTGCCAGCAGCTTAGGGATGGAGGGCAATGAGCAGTTCTTC CASSLGMEGNEQFF TRBV7-3 - TRBJ2-1 -
TGTGCCAGCAACCGACAGGGCAACACTGAAGCTTTCTTT CASNRQGNTEAFF TRBV2 - TRBJ1-1 TRBD1
TGCGCCAGCAGCCCGCCGGGACTAGCGGGGGGGGTGAATGAGCAGTTCTTC CASSPPGLAGGVNEQFF TRBV5-1 once TRBJ2-1 TRBD2
TGTGCCAGCAGCCCGACCCGGGCGTGGGGACAGGGGTATAGAAATCAGCCCCAGCATTTT CASSPTRAWGQGYRNQPQHF TRBV6-4 - TRBJ1-5 TRBD1
TGTGCCAGAAGCTTGGGGCTAGATGTGAAGACAGATACGCAGTATTTT CARSLGLDVKTDTQYF TRBV5-3 - TRBJ2-3 -
TGTGCCAGCAGCTTAGGCTCTAGCGCTTACAATGAGCAGTTCTTC CASSLGSSAYNEQFF TRBV11-3 - TRBJ2-1 -